Listed here are 10 T cell receptor beta chains from one sample, sequenced in a study of T-cell memory formation after mild COVID-19. TCRdb passed the 5' RACE reads through MiXCR, listing each CDR3 protein once. The data contain 410,000 or so distinct CDR3 sequences, less than 25% of them seen just once; the ten biggest clones take up approximately 14%. The sequenced material came from PBMCs or a T cell subset sorted from them (not recorded which). The source of these receptors is an adult woman who had mild COVID-19 (a few samples of this study predate the infection). Cell type and time point are not known.

V usage is TRBV30 and J usage is TRBJ2-7; 9 bases align to TRBD1. V gave up 1 base and J gave up 2 bases; unmatched junction bases: 3. CDR3 length: 14 amino acids. Germline V gives CDR1 GTSNPN, CDR2 SVGIG (reference sequence). The CDR3 DNA is TGTGCCTGGAGTGACCGGGACAGGGCCTACGAGCAGTACTTC. This translates into CAWSDRDRAYEQYF.

The chain uses TRBV3-1 and TRBJ2-7, with no clear D. From germline, CDR1 is LGHDT and CDR2 YNNKEL (reference sequence). This CDR3 has 15 residues. V lost 0 bases and J 0 bases, leaving 9 bases between the germline ends. CDR3 sequence (DNA): TGTGCCAGCAGCCAAGATGGTAAGATCTCCTACGAGCAGTACTTC. Protein: CASSQDGKISYEQYF.

This clonotype showed up just a few times. The chain links TRBV6-1 to TRBJ2-7, with TRBD1 as a possible D gene (5 bases). The V end was cut by 2 bases, the J end by 6 bases, with 14 bases between. Germline assignment: CDR1 MNHNS and CDR2 SASEGT. The CDR3 is 14 amino acids. CDR3 sequence: CASSEMGPGSEQYF. The CDR3 nucleotides are TGTGCCAGCAGTGAAATGGGGCCGGGTAGCGAGCAGTACTTC.

The J gene is TRBJ2-7, the V gene TRBV3-1; D remains ambiguous. Trimming pared 0 bases from V and 3 bases from J, leaving 12 bases between. The CDR3 loop spans 15 amino acids. Germline V gene sequence: CDR1 LGHDT, CDR2 YNNKEL (reference sequence). This CDR3 is CASSQDASVGYEQYF. CDR3 coding DNA: TGTGCCAGCAGCCAAGACGCTAGTGTCGGCTACGAGCAGTACTTC.

This rearrangement joins TRBV20-1 to TRBJ2-1; 8 nucleotides agree with TRBD1. After removal of 6 bases from V and 6 bases from J, the junction contained 7 bases not matched to a gene. Germline lookup yields CDR1 DFQATT and CDR2 SNEGSKA (reference sequence). This CDR3 contains 13 residues. The DNA of the CDR3 is TGCAGTGCAATCAGGGGGCCGCCCAATGAGCAGTTCTTC. Translated, it gives CSAIRGPPNEQFF.

The gene calls are TRBV7-2 and TRBJ1-1; D is undetermined. V lost 1 base and J lost 4, with 10 bases in between. This CDR3 region has 14 residues. Per the germline V gene, CDR1 is SGHTA and CDR2 is FQGNSA. CDR3 loop: CASSLGGVGTEAFF. CDR3 sequence (DNA): TGTGCCAGCAGCTTAGGCGGGGTTGGCACTGAAGCTTTCTTT. The whole variable domain, filled in from reference TRBV7-2 and TRBJ1-1, reads GAGVSQSPSNKVTEKGKDVELRCDPISGHTALYWYRQSLGQGLEFLIYFQGNSAPDKSGLPSDRFSAERTGGSVSTLTIQRTQQEDSAVYLCASSLGGVGTEAFFGQGTRLTVV.

The rearrangement uses TRBV5-1 and TRBJ2-1; a weak D match, TRBD1 (6 bases). CDR1 is SGHRS and CDR2 is YFSETQ in the germline V gene. The ends were cut back, 0 bases at V and 2 bases at J, with 15 bases in the middle. The CDR3 runs 17 residues. Written as DNA, the CDR3 is TGCGCCAGCAGCTTGGTTCTGGCTCGACAGGCCTACAATGAGCAGTTCTTC. Its translation: CASSLVLARQAYNEQFF. Full variable domain (remainder filled in from reference TRBV5-1 and TRBJ2-1): KAGVTQTPRYLIKTRGQQVTLSCSPISGHRSVSWYQQTPGQGLQFLFEYFSETQRNKGNFPGRFSGRQFSNSRSEMNVSTLELGDSALYLCASSLVLARQAYNEQFFGPGTRLTVL.

V gene TRBV24-1 combines with J gene TRBJ2-7, with D unresolved. The V end lost 0 bases, the J end lost 6 bases, and 2 bases lay between the germline ends. The CDR3 covers 11 residues. Per germline, CDR1 KGHDR and CDR2 SFDVKD. The CDR3 coding sequence is TGTGCCACCAGTGATTTGGGCGAGCAGTACTTC. Its translation: CATSDLGEQYF.

This clonotype appeared many times. Written as DNA, the CDR3 is TGCGCCAGCAGCAATACAAGGACTAGCGGGGGGGTTCAGACCCAGTACTTC. Translation: CASSNTRTSGGVQTQYF. The rearrangement links TRBV5-1 to TRBJ2-5; 15 nucleotides align to TRBD2. The CDR3 sequence is 17 residues long. The germline gives CDR1 SGHRS, CDR2 YFSETQ. V gave up 4 bases and J gave up 6 bases; unmatched junction bases: 10.

In this sample, this clonotype turned up many times. This chain links TRBV18 with TRBJ2-7; D is unclear. The CDR3 spans 13 residues. Germline CDR1 and CDR2: KGHSH and LQKENI. Trimming cost V 3 bases and J 0 bases, with 6 bases left between them. This CDR3 is CASSPPVSYEQYF. The CDR3 DNA sequence: TGTGCCAGCTCACCCCCCGTCTCCTACGAGCAGTACTTC. The variable domain in full, completed from reference TRBV18 and TRBJ2-7, reads NAGVMQNPRHLVRRRGQEARLRCSPMKGHSHVYWYRQLPEEGLKFMVYLQKENIIDESGMPKERFSAEFPKEGPSILRIQQVVRGDSAAYFCASSPPVSYEQYFGPGTRLTVT.